These T cell receptor beta chains were read from a single sample in a study of T cells after yellow fever vaccination. TCRdb re-called the 5' RACE reads with MiXCR, one entry per CDR3 protein. Of 400,000 or so distinct CDR3 sequences in the sample, around 19% are singletons; the top ten hold over 15%. The sequenced sample was PBMCs, obtained before the yellow fever booster vaccination. Every receptor here comes from a man aged 18 to 30 who received the YFV17D yellow fever vaccine. CDR3s leave out the opening cysteine and the closing phenylalanine or tryptophan. Rows give clone size only sometimes, using once, few, many, or a class for an expanded clone.

TRBV6-5	14	TRBJ2-1	-	ASTSGASGGVDEQF
TRBV7-2	11	TRBJ2-2	-	ASSFEGVGELF
TRBV6-2/TRBV6-3	13	TRBJ1-5	few	ASSPWTGGNQPQH
TRBV9	14	TRBJ2-2	few	ASSVSPGGLTGELF
TRBV6-2/TRBV6-3	12	TRBJ2-1	few	ASSYASSYNEQF
TRBV27	11	TRBJ2-3	-	ATQPQGADTQY
TRBV12-3/TRBV12-4	11	TRBJ2-7	-	ASSTSGGHEQY
TRBV5-1	14	TRBJ2-2	few	ASSPRTGSNTGELF
TRBV12-3/TRBV12-4	14	TRBJ1-3	-	ASSLGLPSSGNTIY
TRBV7-2	13	TRBJ2-7	-	ASSLMAGRGYEQY
TRBV30	9	TRBJ1-1	few	AWRMNTEAF
TRBV29-1	12	TRBJ2-2	many	SVEGDRVTGELF
TRBV7-2	13	TRBJ2-1	-	ASSKLAGSYNEQF
TRBV19	12	TRBJ1-5	few	ASSPTDREESQH
TRBV10-3	9	TRBJ2-7	-	AIGNSYEQY
TRBV20-1	15	TRBJ2-1	few	SARDWEAAVDYNEQF
TRBV5-1	13	TRBJ2-2	few	ASSFLETNTGELF
TRBV5-1	11	TRBJ2-5	-	ASTLWGQETQY
TRBV20-1	14	TRBJ2-7	few	SAPLPGTASSYEQY
TRBV7-9	13	TRBJ1-4	-	ASSSARATNEKLF
TRBV7-9	10	TRBJ1-1	many	ASSLVVAEAF
TRBV28	13	TRBJ2-7	few	ASSPLARVSYEQY
TRBV18	13	TRBJ1-1	-	ASSQNRDVRQQAF
TRBV10-3	14	TRBJ1-6	-	AIAPRGRTQGEPLH
TRBV24-1	15	TRBJ2-3	-	ATSDRRTSGNTDTQY
TRBV4-1	15	TRBJ2-1	-	ASSQNQQGAVYNEQF
TRBV29-1	12	TRBJ2-7	-	SVRHRDRGLEQY
TRBV5-1	12	TRBJ1-2	-	ASSADGFNYGYT
TRBV4-2	16	TRBJ1-1	many	ASSQDERATGLNTEAF
TRBV18	12	TRBJ1-5	-	ASSPSPSYQPQH
TRBV12-3/TRBV12-4	11	TRBJ1-5	-	ASSLVSREPQH
TRBV24-1	11	TRBJ2-1	-	ATSDSRYNEQF
TRBV28	13	TRBJ1-5	few	ASSSQDGLGGPQH
TRBV9	13	TRBJ2-3	-	ASSVGGAREDTQY
TRBV9	12	TRBJ2-2	few	ASSPFGGTGELF
TRBV20-1	13	TRBJ2-7	few	SAHRTSGGPYEQY
TRBV7-2	12	TRBJ1-1	few	ASSLYSMNTEAF
TRBV18	12	TRBJ2-5	-	ASSPQFFRETQY
TRBV5-1	15	TRBJ1-2	few	ASSVGRDITTGYGYT
TRBV20-1	9	TRBJ2-3	-	SAPGYHTQY
TRBV7-6	14	TRBJ1-1	few	ASSLRFRDRGSEAF
TRBV20-1	16	TRBJ2-1	-	SARDRPSGGVWYNEQF
TRBV20-1	12	TRBJ1-1	few	SASRSGENTEAF
TRBV7-9	12	TRBJ1-1	many	ASSLERQNTEAF
TRBV27	11	TRBJ2-3	-	ASSLIGTDTQY
TRBV12-3/TRBV12-4	13	TRBJ2-7	many	ASSLGGTGPYEQY
TRBV7-2	13	TRBJ1-1	-	ASSLMTGEGTEAF
TRBV7-2	11	TRBJ1-1	few	ASSAQGGTEAF
TRBV29-1	11	TRBJ2-1	few	SVGDSSYNEQF
TRBV10-2	12	TRBJ2-7	-	ASTGTAPHYEQY
TRBV6-2/TRBV6-3	13	TRBJ2-2	few	ASSPYSPNTGELF
TRBV20-1	11	TRBJ2-7	once	SARGDYEYEQY
TRBV6-5	9	TRBJ2-7	-	ASSYMREQY
TRBV24-1	22	TRBJ1-5	-	ATSDLDRPIYPQRRLKRNQPQH